Presented here are 13 T cell receptor beta chains from one specimen sequenced in a study of cytomegalovirus exposure and HLA in healthy donors. The PCR contained 60 Vbeta and 13 Jbeta primers. Clones were read by immunoSEQ multiplex PCR, and TCRdb kept only the in-frame ones, dropping some. The table has fewer than 85,000 clones, 60% to 85% seen once. Sequencing was carried out using PBMCs. Receptors were obtained from a man between 18 and 35 years old in good health and CMV-seropositive.

The chain links TRBV10-1 to TRBJ2-2; TRBD2 is a possible D gene (5 bases). Germline CDR1 is WNHNN and CDR2 is SYGVQD (reference sequence). Trimming shortened V by 6 bases and J by 4 bases, and 9 bases separated the two germline ends. This CDR3 region has 13 residues. In DNA form, the CDR3 reads TGCGCCAGCAGGGACTCCGCCACCGGGGAGCTGTTTTTT. Its protein product is CASRDSATGELFF.

V is TRBV10-1 and J is TRBJ2-3; 9 nucleotides line up with TRBD1. CDR3 length: 15 residues. Trimming took 7 bases from V and 4 from J; bases not matched to a gene: 9. Germline lookup yields CDR1 WNHNN and CDR2 SYGVQD (reference sequence). CDR3 amino acids: CASTASDRGPDTQYF. The CDR3 DNA is TGCGCCAGCACCGCATCGGACAGGGGCCCAGATACGCAGTATTTT.

This clone was seen a handful of times. The chain combines TRBV28 with TRBJ2-1, with 8 bases aligning to TRBD1. This CDR3 has 12 amino acids. With V trimmed by 7 bases and J by 6 bases, 2 bases remained unmatched. In germline, CDR1 is MDHEN, CDR2 SYDVKM. In DNA, the CDR3 is TGTGCCAGCACCAGGGGGCGCAATGAGCAGTTCTTC. This gives the protein CASTRGRNEQFF.

A remark on this clone: Other DNA sequences in the same sample also yield this CDR3. This chain links TRBV13 with TRBJ2-7; D call uncertain. V lost 3 bases and J lost 4, with 4 bases in between. This CDR3 is 11 amino acids long. CDR1 and CDR2 from the germline V gene are PRHDT and FYEKMQ (reference sequence). The CDR3 is CASSFRYEQYF. The CDR3 DNA is TGTGCCAGCAGCTTCAGGTACGAGCAGTACTTC.

The chain has TRBV10-3 and TRBJ2-7; D is possibly TRBD1 (5 bases). CDR3 length: 14 residues. Trimming cost V 4 bases and J 2 bases, with 12 bases left between them. Germline CDR1 and CDR2: ENHRY and SYGVKD. The CDR3 DNA is TGTGCCATCAGTGTTACAGGTCCCACCTACGAGCAGTACTTC. Amino acid sequence: CAISVTGPTYEQYF.

This chain links TRBV18 with TRBJ2-7; 7 positions match TRBD2. Unmatched junction bases numbered 7, after V lost 3 bases and J lost 2 bases. The CDR3 spans 15 residues. Germline V gene data show CDR1 as KGHSH and CDR2 as LQKENI. DNA of the CDR3: TGTGCCAGCTCACCCCCCGTGGGAGGGACCTACGAGCAGTACTTC. Its protein product is CASSPPVGGTYEQYF.

The chain employs TRBV6-5 and TRBJ2-5, with D maybe TRBD2 (5 bases). The end of the DNA aligns better with TRBJ2-7, so the J call may be wrong. This CDR3 region has 14 residues. Germline V CDR1 and CDR2: MNHEY, SVGAGI. The CDR3 loop is CASSYGRESYEQYF. The CDR3 DNA sequence: TGTGCCAGCAGTTACGGTAGGGAGTCCTACGAGCAGTACTTC.

The rearrangement joins TRBV18 to TRBJ1-2; D is possibly TRBD1 (6 bases). Trimming took off 5 bases at V and 6 bases at J, with 16 bases between the two ends. This CDR3 contains 14 residues. Germline CDR1 is KGHSH and CDR2 is LQKENI. In DNA form, the CDR3 reads TGTGCCAGCTCAGCGTTACAGGGTTTTGATGGCTACACCTTC. Amino acid sequence: CASSALQGFDGYTF.

The rearrangement uses TRBV10-1 and TRBJ2-7; D remains unclear. V shed 2 bases and J shed 7 bases, with 9 bases lying between them. Germline loops: CDR1 WNHNN, CDR2 SYGVQD (reference sequence). This CDR3 spans 12 amino acids. For the CDR3, the DNA is TGCGCCAGCAGTGAGACTCTCGGGGAGCAGTACTTC. Translation gives CASSETLGEQYF.

The chain employs TRBV5-4 and TRBJ2-7; D is possibly TRBD2 (6 bases). This CDR3 region has 11 residues. Germline V lookup: CDR1 SGHNT, CDR2 YYREEE (reference sequence). V was shortened by 9 bases and J by 3 bases, with 10 bases between the two germline ends. The CDR3 DNA reads TGTGCCATCGGGCGGGACTACGAGCAGTACTTC. It yields the protein CAIGRDYEQYF.

The chain couples TRBV7-6 to TRBJ1-5; 10 bases fit TRBD1. The CDR3 length is 15 residues. In germline, CDR1 is SGHVS, CDR2 FNYEAQ. V gave up 5 bases and J gave up 9 bases; unmatched junction bases: 10. CDR3 sequence (DNA): TGTGCCAGCAGCCGGGACAGGGGAACCGTCTCGCCCCAGCATTTT. It codes for CASSRDRGTVSPQHF.

The CDR3 loop is CASSRGGNEQFF. The CDR3 DNA is TGTGCCAGCAGCCGTGGGGGGAATGAGCAGTTCTTC. This sequence joins TRBV7-9 and TRBJ2-1, with TRBD2 as a possible D gene (6 bases). The CDR3 contains 12 residues. Trimming left V 5 bases short and J 7 bases short, with 9 bases between. Germline loops: CDR1 SEHNR, CDR2 FQNEAQ (reference sequence).

V gene TRBV25-1 combines with J gene TRBJ1-2; D is undetermined. The CDR3 loop spans 14 amino acids. Trimming left V 1 base short and J 6 bases short, with 12 bases between. Germline assignment: CDR1 MGHDK and CDR2 SYGVNS. CDR3 sequence reads: CASSESSGTDGYTF. As DNA, the CDR3 is TGTGCCAGCAGTGAATCGTCCGGAACAGATGGCTACACCTTC.